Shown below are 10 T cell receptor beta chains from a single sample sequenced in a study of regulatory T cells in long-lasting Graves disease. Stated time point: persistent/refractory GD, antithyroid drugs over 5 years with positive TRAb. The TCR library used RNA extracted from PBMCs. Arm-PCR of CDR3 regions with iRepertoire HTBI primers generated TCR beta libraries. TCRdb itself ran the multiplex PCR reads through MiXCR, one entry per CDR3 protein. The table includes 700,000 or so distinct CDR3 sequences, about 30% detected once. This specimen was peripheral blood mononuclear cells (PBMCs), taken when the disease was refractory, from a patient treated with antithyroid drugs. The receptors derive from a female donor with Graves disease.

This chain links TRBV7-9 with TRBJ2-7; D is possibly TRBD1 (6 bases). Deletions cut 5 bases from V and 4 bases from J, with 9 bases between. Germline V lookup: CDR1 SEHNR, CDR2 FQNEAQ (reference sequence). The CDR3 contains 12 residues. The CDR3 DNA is TGTGCCAGCAGCCGGGACATGTACGAGCAGTACTTC. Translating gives CASSRDMYEQYF.

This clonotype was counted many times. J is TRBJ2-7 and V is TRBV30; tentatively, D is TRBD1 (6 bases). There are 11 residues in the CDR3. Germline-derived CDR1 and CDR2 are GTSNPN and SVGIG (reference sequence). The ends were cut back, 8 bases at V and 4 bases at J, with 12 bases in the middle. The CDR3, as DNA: TGTGCCCTCCGGACAGTATACGAGCAGTACTTC. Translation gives CALRTVYEQYF.

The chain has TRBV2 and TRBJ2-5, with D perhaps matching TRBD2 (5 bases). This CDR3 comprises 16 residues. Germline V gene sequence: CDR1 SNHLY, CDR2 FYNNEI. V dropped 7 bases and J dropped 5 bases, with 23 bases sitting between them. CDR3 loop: CASTRDWQAPGETQYF. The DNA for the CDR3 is TGTGCCAGCACCAGAGATTGGCAGGCCCCGGGGGAGACCCAGTACTTC.

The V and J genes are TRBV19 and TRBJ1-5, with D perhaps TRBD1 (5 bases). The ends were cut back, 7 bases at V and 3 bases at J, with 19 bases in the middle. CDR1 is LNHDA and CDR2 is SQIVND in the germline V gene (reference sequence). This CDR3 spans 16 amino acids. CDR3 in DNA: TGTGCCAGTAAAATGGGGGGGAATCTCGCCAATCAGCCCCAGCATTTT. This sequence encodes CASKMGGNLANQPQHF.

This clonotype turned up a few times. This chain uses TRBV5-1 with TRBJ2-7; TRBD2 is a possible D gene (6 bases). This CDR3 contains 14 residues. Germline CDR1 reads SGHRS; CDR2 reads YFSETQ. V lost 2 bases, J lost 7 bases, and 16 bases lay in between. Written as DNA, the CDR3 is TGCGCCAGCAGCTTATATAACCCAAGCGGGGAGCAGTACTTC. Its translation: CASSLYNPSGEQYF.

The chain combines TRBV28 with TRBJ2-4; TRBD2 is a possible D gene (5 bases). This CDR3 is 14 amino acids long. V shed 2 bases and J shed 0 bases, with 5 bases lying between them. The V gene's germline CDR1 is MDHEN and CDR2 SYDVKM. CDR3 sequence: CASSLRGAKNIQYF. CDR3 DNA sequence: TGTGCCAGCAGTTTACGGGGAGCCAAAAACATTCAGTACTTC.

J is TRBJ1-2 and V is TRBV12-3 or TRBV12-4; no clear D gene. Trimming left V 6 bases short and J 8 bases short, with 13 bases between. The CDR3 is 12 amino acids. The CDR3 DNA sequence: TGTGCCAGCAGATCCCCCTCGGGCGGCTACACCTTC. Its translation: CASRSPSGGYTF.

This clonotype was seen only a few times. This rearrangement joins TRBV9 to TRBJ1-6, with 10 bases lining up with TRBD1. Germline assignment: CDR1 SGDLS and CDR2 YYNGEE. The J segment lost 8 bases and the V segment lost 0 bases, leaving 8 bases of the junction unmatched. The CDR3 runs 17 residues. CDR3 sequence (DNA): TGTGCCAGCAGCGTAGACCGACGGGACAGGGGATATTCACCCCTCCACTTT. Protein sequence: CASSVDRRDRGYSPLHF.

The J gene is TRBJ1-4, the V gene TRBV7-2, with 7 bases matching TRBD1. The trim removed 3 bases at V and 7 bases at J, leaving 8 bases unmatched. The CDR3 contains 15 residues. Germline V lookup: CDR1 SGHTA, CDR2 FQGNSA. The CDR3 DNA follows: TGTGCCAGCAGCTTTGGGACAGTCTTCGGTGAAAAACTGTTTTTT. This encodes CASSFGTVFGEKLFF.

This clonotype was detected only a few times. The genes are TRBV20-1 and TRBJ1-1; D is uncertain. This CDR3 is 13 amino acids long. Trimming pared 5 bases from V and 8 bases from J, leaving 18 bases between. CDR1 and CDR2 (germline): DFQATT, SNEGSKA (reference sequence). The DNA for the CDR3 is TGCAGTGCTCGCTCGACACGTCTCGCCGAAGCTTTCTTT. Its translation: CSARSTRLAEAFF.